This T cell receptor beta chain came from a study of CD8+ T cells in alopecia areata. As for the study in general: Twice a day, 5 to 10 mg of oral tofacitinib was administered to treated patients. Study-wide results and limits: Affected lesional scalp, above all in alopecia totalis/universalis, was more clonal than normal scalp. Scalp clonality, along with expanded CD8+ clones among the top 100, was significantly decreased by tofacitinib.

Germline V CDR1 and CDR2: SGHTA, FQGNSA. There are 15 residues in the CDR3. With 5 bases clipped from V and 5 bases from J, the junction kept 11 bases outside the gene matches. A few counts support this clone. Its antigen is still unknown. Described treatment: oral pan-JAK inhibitor, 5-10 mg twice daily. Extracted RNA was reverse transcribed, and the resulting cDNA served as sequencing template. Method: immunoSEQ multiplex PCR; TCRdb's copy keeps in-frame clones and lacks some. The sample contains roughly 180,000 clones, around 60% of which appear only once. The chain employs TRBV7-2 and TRBJ2-5, with 7 bases lining up with TRBD2. The material was CD4+ T cells sorted from blood, obtained at week 4, from a patient treated with tofacitinib. The clonotype comes from a human donor with alopecia areata. The CDR3 sequence: CASSPQAGRAETQYF. In nucleotides, the CDR3 is TGTGCCAGCAGCCCACAAGCGGGGAGGGCGGAGACCCAGTACTTC.